The subject of this entry is one TCR beta chain. The sample is drawn from a study of control samples from healthy donors and cancer patients. Germline CDR1 and CDR2: MNHNY and SVGAGI (reference sequence). V was trimmed by 2 bases and J by 8 bases, leaving 7 bases between them. This CDR3 is 13 amino acids long. Libraries were prepared by immunoSEQ multiplex PCR; TCRdb keeps only in-frame clonotypes and omits some of them. The repertoire holds 85,000 to 90,000 clones, roughly nine tenths seen once, with roughly a tenth in the top ten. The chain combines TRBV6-6 with TRBJ1-6, with a weak D call TRBD1 (5 bases). The sequenced sample consisted of PBMCs. The receptor was derived from a woman between 50 and 59 years old with colorectal cancer. This CDR3 reads CASSYRGDSPLHF. In DNA, the CDR3 is TGTGCCAGCAGTTACAGGGGTGATTCACCCCTCCACTTT.